These 32 T cell receptor beta chains were sequenced from one sample in a study of T cell responses to AZD1222 COVID-19 vaccine. TCRdb's copy holds only in-frame clones and misses some; the assay was immunoSEQ multiplex PCR. The repertoire holds 90,000 to 120,000 clones, 89% seen once, with roughly 6.5% in the top ten. The source material was peripheral blood, sampled on day 0 of AZD1222 vaccination. The receptors here all came from an adult in good health.

The gene calls are TRBV28 and TRBJ2-1; 10 bases map to TRBD2. The CDR3 sequence is 16 residues long. The V gene end was trimmed by 4 bases and the J gene end by 7 bases; junction bases not matched to a gene: 10. CDR1 and CDR2 from the germline V gene are MDHEN and SYDVKM. The DNA of the CDR3 is TGTGCCAGCAGTTCGCCTAGCGGGAGAAAAGGGAATGAGCAGTTCTTC. Its protein product is CASSSPSGRKGNEQFF. Full variable domain (outside the CDR3, taken from reference TRBV28 and TRBJ2-1): DVKVTQSSRYLVKRTGEKVFLECVQDMDHENMFWYRQDPGLGLRLIYFSYDVKMKEKGDIPEGYSVSREKKERFSLILESASTNQTSMYLCASSSPSGRKGNEQFFGPGTRLTVL.

In its sample, this clone was seen once. V is TRBV19 and J is TRBJ1-4; D unresolved. The V end was cut by 5 bases, the J end by 4 bases, with 11 bases between. The V gene's germline CDR1 is LNHDA and CDR2 SQIVND (reference sequence). This CDR3 comprises 14 residues. CDR3 sequence reads: CASSLAGNNEKLFF. For the CDR3, the DNA is TGTGCCAGTAGTTTGGCGGGAAATAATGAAAAACTGTTTTTT. The complete variable domain, with remaining parts taken from reference TRBV19 and TRBJ1-4, reads DGGITQSPKYLFRKEGQNVTLSCEQNLNHDAMYWYRQDPGQGLRLIYYSQIVNDFQKGDIAEGYSVSREKKESFPLTVTSAQKNPTAFYLCASSLAGNNEKLFFGSGTQLSVL.

The CDR3 DNA follows: TGTGCCAGTAGTATGATGAGGATTGGGATGGACGCTTCTGGAAACACCATATATTTT. Translated: CASSMMRIGMDASGNTIYF. The genes are TRBV19 and TRBJ1-3; D unresolved. The germline V and J ends were trimmed by 3 bases and 1 base, with 22 bases remaining between them. Germline V gene data show CDR1 as LNHDA and CDR2 as SQIVND (reference sequence). The CDR3 is 19 amino acids.

The chain combines TRBV30 with TRBJ1-1; D possibly corresponds to TRBD1 (5 bases). Germline lookup yields CDR1 GTSNPN and CDR2 SVGIG (reference sequence). The CDR3 consists of 13 residues. Trimming pared 1 base from V and 10 bases from J, leaving 16 bases between. CDR3 DNA: TGTGCCTGGAGTGCCCAAGGGGCGATGGGAGCTTTCTTT. Its protein product is CAWSAQGAMGAFF.

This chain joins TRBV2 and TRBJ1-3; TRBD1 agrees at 9 bases. Looked up from germline, CDR1 is SNHLY and CDR2 is FYNNEI. V was clipped by 7 bases and J by 4 bases; unmatched bases: 2. This CDR3 has 13 amino acids. CDR3 protein: CASTGTGGNTIYF. DNA of the CDR3: TGTGCCAGCACCGGGACAGGGGGAAACACCATATATTTT.

The rearrangement links TRBV2 to TRBJ1-5; 7 nucleotides match TRBD1. Germline assignment: CDR1 SNHLY and CDR2 FYNNEI. V lost 7 bases, J lost 4 bases, and 10 bases stayed unmatched. The CDR3 is 15 amino acids. CDR3 amino acids: CASNNPGQQNQPQHF. CDR3 coding DNA: TGTGCCAGCAATAACCCGGGACAGCAAAATCAGCCCCAGCATTTT.

The chain links TRBV11-3 to TRBJ2-7; 7 bases align to TRBD1. Germline V lookup: CDR1 SGHNT, CDR2 YENEEA. The length of the CDR3 is 15 residues. J gave up 1 base and V 4 bases, and 7 bases lay outside the gene matches. The CDR3 DNA reads TGTGCCAGCAGCTACGCCCCGACAGGGTCCTACGAGCAGTACTTC. Encoded protein: CASSYAPTGSYEQYF.

This clone came up a few times. This sample includes further DNA sequences coding for the same CDR3. The chain employs TRBV5-6 and TRBJ2-7; D is ambiguous. This CDR3 spans 12 amino acids. V was trimmed by 4 bases and J by 2 bases, leaving 7 bases between them. The germline CDR1 and CDR2 sequences are SGHDT and YYEEEE. The CDR3 sequence: CASSLSTYEQYF. The DNA for the CDR3 is TGTGCCAGCAGCCTATCAACCTACGAGCAGTACTTC.

V usage is TRBV24-1 and J usage is TRBJ2-1; 8 bases are a match to TRBD2. The length of the CDR3 is 16 residues. J was trimmed by 4 bases and V by 4 bases; bases with no gene match: 8. The germline CDR1 and CDR2 sequences are KGHDR and SFDVKD. The CDR3 region is CATSESGRLLYNEQFF. The CDR3 nucleotides are TGTGCCACCAGTGAAAGCGGGAGACTGTTGTACAATGAGCAGTTCTTC.

The rearrangement joins TRBV9 to TRBJ1-1; D possibly corresponds to TRBD1 (6 bases). V was pared by 0 bases and J by 12 bases, with 15 bases between. The CDR3 has 13 amino acids. Per the germline V gene, CDR1 is SGDLS and CDR2 is YYNGEE. CDR3 nucleotides: TGTGCCAGCAGCGTAGGTGGAACAGGGACGTCTTTCTTT. It yields the protein CASSVGGTGTSFF.

This clone occurred once. The chain uses TRBV11-3 and TRBJ2-6; D not certain. Per germline, CDR1 SGHNT and CDR2 YENEEA. There are 13 residues in the CDR3. Trimming took off 5 bases at V and 2 bases at J, with 4 bases between the two ends. CDR3 residues: CASSRPGANVLTF. DNA of the CDR3: TGTGCCAGCAGCCGCCCTGGGGCCAACGTCCTGACTTTC.

The chain couples TRBV6-5 to TRBJ1-2, with TRBD1 matching 8 bases. CDR1 is MNHEY, CDR2 SVGAGI, per germline. This CDR3 has 15 amino acids. The ends lost 4 bases at V and 10 bases at J; junction bases unmatched: 14. The CDR3 region is CASSSSGTGKTSYTF. As DNA, the CDR3 is TGTGCCAGCAGTTCTTCCGGGACAGGAAAGACCTCCTACACCTTC.

This rearrangement joins TRBV4-2 to TRBJ2-7, with 11 bases aligning to TRBD1. Germline assignment: CDR1 LGHNA and CDR2 YNFKEQ. The V and J ends lost 3 bases and 6 bases, in that order; junction bases with no gene match: 10. The CDR3 is made up of 16 amino acids. CDR3 DNA: TGTGCCAGCAGCCAGCCTAGCGGACAGGGGGCTAGCGAGCAGTACTTC. It is translated as CASSQPSGQGASEQYF.

The chain links TRBV10-1 to TRBJ2-7; maybe TRBD1 (6 bases). The germline V gene has CDR1 WNHNN and CDR2 SYGVQD (reference sequence). V shed 8 bases and J shed 4 bases, with 15 bases lying between them. The CDR3 loop spans 13 amino acids. The CDR3 protein is CASGDNGKYEQYF. In DNA form, the CDR3 reads TGCGCCAGCGGGGACAATGGAAAATACGAGCAGTACTTC.

This clone was seen only once. The chain recombines TRBV6-1 with TRBJ2-5; TRBD1 matches 8 bases. Trimming cost V 8 bases and J 5 bases; bases outside gene matches: 10. CDR1 and CDR2 from the germline V gene are MNHNS and SASEGT. The CDR3 length is 14 residues. Written as DNA, the CDR3 is TGTGCCAGCGTGGGGCCAGGGGGCTTGGAGACCCAGTACTTC. It specifies CASVGPGGLETQYF.

The CDR3, as DNA: TGTGCCAGCAGTGGAGAGGTTGGCACTAATGAAAAACTGTTTTTT. Residues: CASSGEVGTNEKLFF. The gene calls are TRBV25-1 and TRBJ1-4; D not resolved. The germline V gene has CDR1 MGHDK and CDR2 SYGVNS. Deletions cut 4 bases from V and 2 bases from J, with 11 bases between. CDR3 length: 15 amino acids.

The J gene is TRBJ1-2, the V gene TRBV27; TRBD1 matches 7 bases. This CDR3 region has 13 residues. V dropped 4 bases and J dropped 4; count of bases not matched to a gene: 3. The germline V gene encodes CDR1 MNHEY and CDR2 SMNVEV (reference sequence). CDR3 DNA sequence: TGTGCCAGCAGTTCGACAGGGAGCTATGGCTACACCTTC. This encodes CASSSTGSYGYTF.

The CDR3 nucleotides read TGTGCCAGCAGCCTAGCTGCCATGTCCTACAATGAGCAGTTCTTC. Protein sequence: CASSLAAMSYNEQFF. The chain uses TRBV27 and TRBJ2-1, with D possibly being TRBD2 (5 bases). V lost 6 bases to trimming and J lost 1 base, with 13 bases between them. Looked up from germline, CDR1 is MNHEY and CDR2 is SMNVEV (reference sequence). There are 15 residues in the CDR3.

V and J are TRBV27 and TRBJ2-2; D not certain. This CDR3 spans 15 amino acids. Between the trimmed V and J ends, which lost 7 bases and 0 bases, there was a span of 12 bases. CDR1 MNHEY and CDR2 SMNVEV come from the germline V gene (reference sequence). CDR3 amino acids: CASKGWSANTGELFF. CDR3 bases: TGTGCCAGCAAAGGGTGGAGCGCGAACACCGGGGAGCTGTTTTTT.

This chain links TRBV3-1 (or the pseudogene TRBV3-2) with TRBJ2-6, with unresolved D. The V end was cut by 4 bases, the J end by 0 bases, with 10 bases between. The CDR3 totals 16 residues. In germline, CDR1 is LGHDT, CDR2 YNNKEL (reference sequence). The CDR3 DNA reads as TGTGCCAGCAGCCCCCTAGTGGGCTCTGGGGCCAACGTCCTGACTTTC. Translated: CASSPLVGSGANVLTF.

This sequence joins TRBV28 and TRBJ1-4; TRBD1 is a possible D gene (5 bases). The CDR3 length is 14 residues. Trimming left V 2 bases short and J 6 bases short, with 10 bases between. CDR1 and CDR2 from the germline V gene are MDHEN and SYDVKM. CDR3 in DNA: TGTGCCAGCAGTTTAAAACCGGGGGATGAAAAACTGTTTTTT. It codes for CASSLKPGDEKLFF.

The V and J genes are TRBV7-2 and TRBJ1-4, with D unresolved. Germline V gene data show CDR1 as SGHTA and CDR2 as FQGNSA. Trimming removed 0 bases at V and 0 bases at J, with 5 bases between. The CDR3 has 15 amino acids. CDR3 nucleotide sequence: TGTGCCAGCAGCTTAGCGGGAACAACTAATGAAAAACTGTTTTTT. Its translation is CASSLAGTTNEKLFF.

The chain couples TRBV10-1 to TRBJ2-3; D remains unclear. Germline V gene sequence: CDR1 WNHNN, CDR2 SYGVQD (reference sequence). This CDR3 has 16 residues. The V end was cut by 0 bases, the J end by 2 bases, with 12 bases between. CDR3 region: CASSESVVSLTDTQYF. Here the CDR3 DNA reads TGCGCCAGCAGTGAGTCTGTCGTCTCCCTCACAGATACGCAGTATTTT.

V gene TRBV11-1 combines with J gene TRBJ2-1; no firm D call. V was shortened by 5 bases and J by 6 bases, with 14 bases between the two germline ends. This CDR3 is built from 14 residues. Germline values: CDR1 SGHAT, CDR2 FQDESV (reference sequence). The CDR3 sequence is CASSPEVARNEQFF. The DNA for the CDR3 is TGTGCCAGCAGCCCAGAGGTAGCTCGCAATGAGCAGTTCTTC.

Worth noting for this clone: Germline and junction disagree at one end, which may indicate a read error. The chain joins TRBV12-5 to TRBJ2-3, with TRBD2 matching over 8 bases. This CDR3 comprises 14 residues. The germline V gene encodes CDR1 LGHNT and CDR2 FRNRAP. CDR3 in DNA: TGTGCTAGTGGTTTAGCGGGAGAGACAGATACGCCGTATTTT. Its translation is CASGLAGETDTPYF.

The chain is built from TRBV9 and TRBJ1-4, with TRBD1 identical over 7 bases. V lost 3 bases and J lost 7; bases outside the gene matches: 6. The CDR3 has 14 residues. Germline V gene data show CDR1 as SGDLS and CDR2 as YYNGEE. The CDR3 DNA reads TGTGCCAGCAGCGATGAGGGGGCAGCTGAAAAACTGTTTTTT. Residues: CASSDEGAAEKLFF.

The CDR3 region has the DNA TGTGCCAGCAGTCAGGAGGGATACGACAACAATGAGCAGTTCTTC. Encoded protein: CASSQEGYDNNEQFF. The genes are TRBV9 and TRBJ2-1, with D possibly TRBD2 on 6 matching bases. This CDR3 is built from 15 residues. Trimming removed 5 bases from V and 5 bases from J, with 17 bases in between. Germline V gene data show CDR1 as SGDLS and CDR2 as YYNGEE.

The CDR3 loop is CASSPTGIPEAFF. Written as DNA, the CDR3 is TGCGCCAGCAGCCCCACAGGGATCCCTGAAGCTTTCTTT. This chain connects TRBV5-1 to TRBJ1-1; possibly TRBD1 for D (6 bases). V lost 4 bases and J lost 6, with 13 bases in between. The CDR3 sequence is 13 residues long. CDR1 and CDR2 (germline): SGHRS, YFSETQ.

The chain recombines TRBV7-2 with TRBJ1-1; D unresolved. This CDR3 spans 15 amino acids. Germline-derived CDR1 and CDR2 are SGHTA and FQGNSA. Trimming removed 4 bases from V and 1 base from J, with 13 bases in between. CDR3 in DNA: TGTGCCAGCAGCTCCTGGGGTGCTGGGAACACTGAAGCTTTCTTT. Amino acids: CASSSWGAGNTEAFF.

In this sample, this clone turned up once. The chain combines TRBV6-5 with TRBJ1-2; D gene unclear. Trimming cost V 6 bases and J 5 bases, with 19 bases left between them. CDR1 MNHEY and CDR2 SVGAGI come from the germline V gene. The CDR3 is 15 amino acids. The CDR3 sequence: CASSERVPDSYGYTF. CDR3 nucleotides: TGTGCCAGCAGCGAGAGAGTCCCAGATTCATATGGCTACACCTTC.

This clone was detected only once. This chain uses TRBV3-1 (or the pseudogene TRBV3-2) with TRBJ2-5, with D possibly matching TRBD1 (5 bases). This CDR3 has 15 amino acids. Germline V gene data show CDR1 as LGHDT and CDR2 as YNNKEL (reference sequence). The V end was cut by 0 bases, the J end by 5 bases, with 13 bases between. The CDR3 protein is CASSQEGLKGETQYF. Written as DNA, the CDR3 is TGTGCCAGCAGCCAAGAGGGCCTAAAGGGGGAGACCCAGTACTTC.

The V call is TRBV19, the J call TRBJ2-2; 9 bases are shared with TRBD2. V lost 3 bases to trimming and J lost 3 bases; unmatched junction nucleotides: 17. Germline CDR1 and CDR2: LNHDA and SQIVND (reference sequence). The CDR3 length is 20 residues. The CDR3 spells CASSIGETSGLLVYTGELFF. As DNA, the CDR3 is TGTGCCAGTAGTATCGGGGAGACTAGCGGCCTGTTAGTGTACACCGGGGAGCTGTTTTTT. The full variable domain, its missing parts supplied by reference TRBV19 and TRBJ2-2, is DGGITQSPKYLFRKEGQNVTLSCEQNLNHDAMYWYRQDPGQGLRLIYYSQIVNDFQKGDIAEGYSVSREKKESFPLTVTSAQKNPTAFYLCASSIGETSGLLVYTGELFFGEGSRLTVL.